This T cell receptor beta chain was captured by sequencing in a study of cytomegalovirus exposure and HLA in healthy donors. Study as a whole: Among the 300 to 500 donors who were genotyped, roughly 76% fell in the genetic ancestry cluster that is associated with self-reported Caucasian donors.

Both 60 Vbeta primers and 13 Jbeta primers went into the PCR. Sequenced by immunoSEQ multiplex PCR; TCRdb stores in-frame clones only, minus some. The sample lists about 100,000 clones, 73% seen once, with over 3% in the top ten. Study-level points and caveats: Earlier analysis looked at TCR beta V segments, and most were productive about 90% or about 30% of the time. Most TCR sequences proved rare, with some public TCRs found in many donors.

The germline V gene has CDR1 KGHSH and CDR2 LQKENI. This CDR3 is 14 amino acids long. The trim removed 2 bases at V and 4 bases at J, leaving 3 bases unmatched. About this clone: The antigen remains unidentified.

The sequence came from a man in his forties in good health and CMV-seronegative. Sequenced input: PBMCs. V usage is TRBV18 and J usage is TRBJ2-5; 8 bases are a match to TRBD2. The CDR3 DNA follows: TGTGCCAGCTCACCAGGGACTAGGGTAGAGACCCAGTACTTC. Translating gives CASSPGTRVETQYF.